A selection of T cell receptor beta chains follows, all from one sample in a study of neurological immune-mediated disorders. TCRdb reprocessed the 5' RACE reads via MiXCR and lists one record per CDR3 protein. The sample holds some 33,000 distinct CDR3 sequences, approximately 1.4% seen once. Sequenced input: PBMCs. The receptors come from a woman aged 25 to 39 with multiple sclerosis. CDR3s include the opening cysteine and the closing phenylalanine or tryptophan. A D gene is named only where the DNA matches it firmly. Expanded clones get a size class; other rows say once, few or many, or leave the size out.

. | many | TRBJ2-1 | TRBV14 | TGTGCCAGCAGCCAACCCCGTTCCTCCTACAATGAGCAGTTCTTC | CASSQPRSSYNEQFF
TRBD1 | many | TRBJ2-1 | TRBV20-1 | TGCAGTGCTAGGATGGACAGGCTCAATGAGCAGTTCTTC | CSARMDRLNEQFF
. | many | TRBJ2-2 | TRBV5-1 | TGCGCCAGCAGCTTGGCACACGGGGAGCTGTTTTTT | CASSLAHGELFF
. | many | TRBJ2-7 | TRBV12-3/TRBV12-4 | TGTGCCAGCAGCTTCGCCGGTTTCGAGCAGTACTTC | CASSFAGFEQYF
. | many | TRBJ2-6 | TRBV4-2 | TGTGCCAGCAGCCAAGATCAGGACTCTGGGGCCAACGTCCTGACTTTC | CASSQDQDSGANVLTF
. | many | TRBJ2-1 | TRBV24-1 | TGTGCCACCGGGTGGGGGGGGCCGAGCAATGAGCAGTTCTTC | CATGWGGPSNEQFF
TRBD1 | many | TRBJ2-7 | TRBV12-3/TRBV12-4 | TGTGCCAGCAGTCCGGGACAGGGACGCTACGAGCAGTACTTC | CASSPGQGRYEQYF
TRBD1 | many | TRBJ1-2 | TRBV20-1 | TGCAGTGCTAGACCAGACAGGGGGGGTGGCTACACCTTC | CSARPDRGGGYTF
TRBD1 | many | TRBJ2-2 | TRBV20-1 | TGCAGTGCTCCCGACAGGGCGGGCACCGGGGAGCTGTTTTTT | CSAPDRAGTGELFF
. | many | TRBJ1-1 | TRBV5-1 | TGCGCCAGCAGCTTGGCCTCTCTCAGGAACACTGAAGCTTTCTTT | CASSLASLRNTEAFF
. | many | TRBJ1-5 | TRBV3-1 | TGTGCCAGCAGCCAAACGGGACACCTGGGTCAGCCCCAGCATTTT | CASSQTGHLGQPQHF
. | many | TRBJ1-1 | TRBV20-1 | TGCAGTGCTACGGGGAGGCAGGGCACTGAAGCTTTCTTT | CSATGRQGTEAFF
. | many | TRBJ2-1 | TRBV2 | TGTGCCAGCACGTCCGATCTCGCCAATGAGCAGTTCTTC | CASTSDLANEQFF
. | many | TRBJ2-4 | TRBV7-8 | TGTGCCAGCAGCGCCCGAGGGGGTTGGGACATTCAGTACTTC | CASSARGGWDIQYF
. | many | TRBJ2-2 | TRBV28 | TGTGCCAGCAGGCTCGGTGGGGCGAACACCGGGGAGCTGTTTTTT | CASRLGGANTGELFF
. | many | TRBJ1-1 | TRBV20-1 | TGCAGTGCTAAGGTCCGGGCCGGCGGGAACACTGAAGCTTTCTTT | CSAKVRAGGNTEAFF
. | many | TRBJ1-1 | TRBV5-6 | TGTGCCAGCAGCCAAAAGTCCCGAGGAAGGTTGAGGACTGAAGCTTTCTTT | CASSQKSRGRLRTEAFF
TRBD1 | many | TRBJ1-1 | TRBV6-6 | TGTGCCAGCAAGCCTACGACAGGGATGAACACTGAAGCTTTCTTT | CASKPTTGMNTEAFF
TRBD1 | many | TRBJ2-1 | TRBV18 | TGTGCCAGCTCCGGACAGGGGGTGTACAATGAGCAGTTCTTC | CASSGQGVYNEQFF
TRBD1 | many | TRBJ1-1 | TRBV20-1 | TGCAGTGCTAGAGATCGAAGGCAGGGGGTTAATGAAGCTTTCTTT | CSARDRRQGVNEAFF
. | medium-sized | TRBJ1-2 | TRBV5-1 | TGCGCCAGCAGCTTGGAAGACTATGGCTACACCTTC | CASSLEDYGYTF
. | many | TRBJ2-2 | TRBV6-6 | TGTGCCAGCAGTCCTCGGGCGACCGGGGAGCTGTTTTTT | CASSPRATGELFF
. | many | TRBJ1-1 | TRBV7-3 | TGTGCCAGCAGCTTGGGTACAAACATGAACACTGAAGCTTTCTTT | CASSLGTNMNTEAFF
TRBD1 | many | TRBJ2-7 | TRBV5-1 | TGCGCCAGCGGAGACAGGGCCGAGCAGTACTTC | CASGDRAEQYF
TRBD1 | many | TRBJ2-7 | TRBV5-5 | TGTGCCAGCAGCTTCGGGACAGGGAGGGAGCAGTACTTC | CASSFGTGREQYF
. | many | TRBJ1-1 | TRBV7-9 | TGTGCCAGCAGCTTTCGGGGGGCCACTGAAGCTTTCTTT | CASSFRGATEAFF
TRBD2 | many | TRBJ2-7 | TRBV7-2 | TGTGCCAGCAGCTTGGGAGCGGGGATAAAATACGAGCAGTACTTC | CASSLGAGIKYEQYF
TRBD1 | many | TRBJ1-1 | TRBV9 | TGTGCCAGCAGCGCCCTCGGACAGGGTGTGACTGAAGCTTTCTTT | CASSALGQGVTEAFF
. | many | TRBJ2-1 | TRBV20-1 | TGCAGTGCCCCCAGGGGCAGCTCCTACAATGAGCAGTTCTTC | CSAPRGSSYNEQFF
. | many | TRBJ1-5 | TRBV20-1 | TGCAGTGCTAGCGTTACCCCGAATAGCAATCAGCCCCAGCATTTT | CSASVTPNSNQPQHF
. | many | TRBJ2-7 | TRBV7-3 | TGTGCCAGCAGCACCACTAGTACCTCCTACGAGCAGTACTTC | CASSTTSTSYEQYF
TRBD1 | many | TRBJ2-7 | TRBV12-3/TRBV12-4 | TGTGCCAGCAGTTATGGGGACAGGTCGAAGCACGAGCAGTACTTC | CASSYGDRSKHEQYF
. | many | TRBJ1-6 | TRBV2 | TGTGCCCGAGGAAGAGGGGTTTCTTCACCCCTCCACTTT | CARGRGVSSPLHF
. | many | TRBJ2-7 | TRBV6-2/TRBV6-3 | TGTGCCAGCAGGGACGTCAGGGGCCTATACGAGCAGTACTTC | CASRDVRGLYEQYF
. | many | TRBJ1-1 | TRBV12-3/TRBV12-4 | TGTGCCAGCAGTTTGAGGCGACAGGCCCTCCCTGAAGCTTTCTTT | CASSLRRQALPEAFF
. | many | TRBJ2-1 | TRBV5-1 | TGCGCCAGCAGCTTGGAGCAGGGGTATAATGAGCAGTTCTTC | CASSLEQGYNEQFF
TRBD2 | . | TRBJ2-3 | TRBV6-5 | TGTGCCAGCAGGCCCGGGACTAGCACTAGGGATACGCAGTATTTT | CASRPGTSTRDTQYF
TRBD2 | many | TRBJ2-7 | TRBV20-1 | TGCAGTGCTAGATTCGAGCGGGGGGAAGGGCAGTACTTC | CSARFERGEGQYF
. | many | TRBJ1-4 | TRBV12-3/TRBV12-4 | TGTGCCAGCAGTTTAGTTGGCAATGAAAAACTGTTTTTT | CASSLVGNEKLFF
. | many | TRBJ2-3 | TRBV5-1 | TGCGCCAGCAGCAAACAGGACCCTAGCACAGATACGCAGTATTTT | CASSKQDPSTDTQYF
. | many | TRBJ1-1 | TRBV20-1 | TGCAGTGTTGGGAACACTGAAGCTTTCTTT | CSVGNTEAFF
. | many | TRBJ1-5 | TRBV3-1 | TGTGCCAGCAGCCGCGGGGATAAACAGCCCCAGCATTTT | CASSRGDKQPQHF
. | many | TRBJ2-5 | TRBV5-1 | TGCGCCAGCAGCCTCCTCACAGGGTTTATAAAGACCCAGTACTTC | CASSLLTGFIKTQYF
TRBD1 | many | TRBJ2-1 | TRBV25-1 | TGTGCCAGCAGTCCACCGGGACAGCGGGAGCAGTTCTTC | CASSPPGQREQFF
TRBD2 | many | TRBJ2-1 | TRBV20-1 | TGCAGTGCTTCGGGAGCGGGGGGCAGGGGGGATGAGCAGTTCTTC | CSASGAGGRGDEQFF
. | many | TRBJ1-5 | TRBV7-6 | TGTGCCAGCAGCTTAGCAGCTGGGACAAGTCAGCCCCAGCATTTT | CASSLAAGTSQPQHF